This passage covers 10 T cell receptor beta chains from one sample sequenced in a study of cytomegalovirus exposure and HLA in healthy donors (dated by TCRdb to between 2016 and 2019). Library preparation was by the immunoSEQ multiplex PCR assay. The immuneACCESS repertoire file appears here via TCRdb, limited to in-frame rearrangements. These files lack a portion of the clones; in checked studies, under half of the deficit traces to unresolved V genes, and the cause of the others is not known. This sample lists 120,000 or so clones; over 85% were detected once. The top ten clones comprise about 2.1% of the sample. Sequencing was performed on PBMCs. The receptors come from a woman under 30 in good health and CMV-seronegative.

In its sample, this clone was seen a few times. This rearrangement joins TRBV19 to TRBJ2-3; a possible D gene is TRBD2 (6 bases). Germline lookup yields CDR1 LNHDA and CDR2 SQIVND (reference sequence). V lost 5 bases to trimming and J lost 0 bases, with 15 bases between them. The CDR3 extends over 16 amino acids. The CDR3 loop is CASSLRAGTSTDTQYF. For the CDR3, the DNA is TGTGCCAGTAGTCTAAGGGCGGGGACTAGCACAGATACGCAGTATTTT.

This clone was seen just once. The V gene is TRBV11-3, the J gene TRBJ2-3; TRBD2 agrees at 9 bases. The germline gives CDR1 SGHNT, CDR2 YENEEA. The J segment lost 2 bases and the V segment lost 2 bases, leaving 5 bases of the junction unmatched. CDR3 length equals 16 residues. For the CDR3, the DNA is TGTGCCAGCAGCTTAACAGTAGCGGGGGACACAGATACGCAGTATTTT. Its translation: CASSLTVAGDTDTQYF.

This chain connects TRBV15 to TRBJ2-5; D possibly corresponds to TRBD2 (6 bases). Trimming shortened V by 1 base and J by 5 bases, and 17 bases separated the two germline ends. This CDR3 spans 16 amino acids. Per germline, CDR1 LNHNV and CDR2 YYDKDF (reference sequence). CDR3 sequence reads: CATSRGTRDSDETQYF. The CDR3 DNA follows: TGTGCCACCAGCAGAGGTACCCGGGACTCGGACGAGACCCAGTACTTC.

The table lists this clone with a few counts. This chain uses TRBV5-8 with TRBJ1-5; 9 nucleotides align to TRBD1. Germline trimming cut 3 bases from V and 2 bases from J; bases unmatched to any gene: 9. The germline V gene has CDR1 SGHTS and CDR2 YDEGEE. CDR3 length equals 17 residues. Here the CDR3 reads CASSSKTGGGRNQPQHF. CDR3 DNA: TGTGCCAGCAGCTCAAAAACAGGGGGCGGGCGCAATCAGCCCCAGCATTTT.

The rearrangement links TRBV6-5 to TRBJ1-1, with 7 bases that match TRBD1. The CDR3 spans 15 residues. V lost 2 bases, J lost 4 bases, and 7 bases stayed unmatched. CDR1 and CDR2 from the germline V gene are MNHEY and SVGAGI. CDR3 sequence: CASSYVGQRVTEAFF. Written as DNA, the CDR3 is TGTGCCAGCAGTTACGTGGGACAGAGGGTCACTGAAGCTTTCTTT.

J is TRBJ1-1 and V is TRBV7-9, with 7 bases matching TRBD1. The CDR3 is 16 residues long. V lost 5 bases to trimming and J lost 0 bases; unmatched junction nucleotides: 9. Looked up from germline, CDR1 is SEHNR and CDR2 is FQNEAQ (reference sequence). DNA of the CDR3: TGTGCCAGCAGCCCAGACAGGGTTGGGATGAACACTGAAGCTTTCTTT. Protein: CASSPDRVGMNTEAFF.

This chain links TRBV5-1 with TRBJ2-3; 7 nucleotides agree with TRBD2. Germline assignment: CDR1 SGHRS and CDR2 YFSETQ. This CDR3 contains 16 residues. Trimming took 0 bases from V and 1 from J; bases not matched to a gene: 5. CDR3 in DNA: TGCGCCAGCAGCTTGGATGCCGCGGGGGGCACAGATACGCAGTATTTT. Residues: CASSLDAAGGTDTQYF.

This sequence joins TRBV11-2 and TRBJ2-5, with 9 bases that match TRBD2. The trim removed 1 base at V and 3 bases at J, leaving 6 bases unmatched. Germline V gene sequence: CDR1 SGHAT, CDR2 FQNNGV. This CDR3 is 16 amino acids long. CDR3 sequence: CASSLGVLAGKETQYF. As DNA, the CDR3 is TGTGCCAGCAGCTTAGGTGTCCTAGCGGGGAAAGAGACCCAGTACTTC.

The chain recombines TRBV2 with TRBJ2-7; a possible D gene is TRBD2 (5 bases). The CDR3 is 11 amino acids. Germline V lookup: CDR1 SNHLY, CDR2 FYNNEI. V dropped 2 bases and J dropped 7 bases, with 6 bases sitting between them. The CDR3 DNA reads as TGTGCCAGCAGTGAAAGGGAGGAGCAGTACTTC. Amino acids: CASSEREEQYF. The variable domain in full, with the rest retrieved from reference TRBV2 and TRBJ2-7, is EPEVTQTPSHQVTQMGQEVILRCVPISNHLYFYWYRQILGQKVEFLVSFYNNEISEKSEIFDDQFSVERPDGSNFTLKIRSTKLEDSAMYFCASSEREEQYFGPGTRLTVT.

The rearrangement uses TRBV30 and TRBJ2-3, with TRBD2 matching 14 bases. The germline V gene encodes CDR1 GTSNPN and CDR2 SVGIG (reference sequence). V shed 3 bases and J 2 bases; nucleotides not matched to a gene: 7. The CDR3 is made up of 17 amino acids. CDR3 in amino acids: CAWRGGTSGGNTDTQYF. The CDR3 coding sequence is TGTGCCTGGAGGGGAGGGACTAGCGGGGGAAACACAGATACGCAGTATTTT.